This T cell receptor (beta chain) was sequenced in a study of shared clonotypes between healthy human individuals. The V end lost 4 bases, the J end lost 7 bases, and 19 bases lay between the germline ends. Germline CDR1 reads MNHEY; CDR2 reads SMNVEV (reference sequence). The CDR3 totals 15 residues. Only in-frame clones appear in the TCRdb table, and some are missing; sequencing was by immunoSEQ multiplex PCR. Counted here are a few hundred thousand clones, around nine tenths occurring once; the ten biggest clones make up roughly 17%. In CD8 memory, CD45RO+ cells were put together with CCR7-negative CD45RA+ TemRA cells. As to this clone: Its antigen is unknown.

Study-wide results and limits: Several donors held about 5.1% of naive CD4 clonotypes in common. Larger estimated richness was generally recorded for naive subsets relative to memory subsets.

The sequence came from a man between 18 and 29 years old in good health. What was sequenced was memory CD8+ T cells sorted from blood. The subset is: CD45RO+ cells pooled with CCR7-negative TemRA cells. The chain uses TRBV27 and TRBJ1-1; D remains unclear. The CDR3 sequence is CASSSYGSFSNEAFF. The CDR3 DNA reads TGTGCCAGCAGTTCGTACGGATCCTTCTCTAATGAAGCTTTCTTT.